The 28 T cell receptor beta chains given below trace back to one sample, sequenced in a study of blood T cell repertoires in COVID-19. Some clones are missing from TCRdb's copy, which holds only in-frame ones; the method was immunoSEQ multiplex PCR. The sample includes under 250,000 clones, over 70% of them seen just once. Sequencing was performed on PBMCs or T cells enriched from blood (not recorded which). The origin of the receptors is a woman between 40 and 55 years old who had been exposed to COVID-19.

The J gene is TRBJ2-7, the V gene TRBV7-2; weak D call: TRBD1 (5 bases). The V end was cut by 1 base, the J end by 6 bases, with 16 bases between. Per the germline V gene, CDR1 is SGHTA and CDR2 is FQGNSA. This CDR3 is built from 15 residues. The CDR3 nucleotides are TGTGCCAGCAGCTTAGGGGGCGCTGGATCCGGCGAGCAGTACTTC. It yields the protein CASSLGGAGSGEQYF.

V is TRBV21-1 and J is TRBJ2-1; TRBD1 was called by the table and not checked on the DNA. TRBV21-1 is a known pseudogene. This CDR3 is built from 19 residues. CDR3 DNA: TGTGCCAGCAGCAAAGGACTCTACAGGGGGCGTAAGGGTAAGTATGAGCAGTTCTTC. The encoded protein is CASSKGLYRGRKGKYEQFF.

This clone was detected once. This chain links TRBV5-1 with TRBJ2-5; 8 bases line up with TRBD1. The CDR3 sequence is 14 residues long. Germline CDR1 and CDR2: SGHRS and YFSETQ. With V trimmed by 4 bases and J by 5 bases, 7 bases remained unmatched. CDR3 residues: CASSPQGGRETQYF. DNA of the CDR3: TGCGCCAGCAGCCCACAGGGGGGCAGGGAGACCCAGTACTTC.

The rearrangement links TRBV4-1 to TRBJ2-1; 7 bases are shared with TRBD1. The V gene end was trimmed by 1 base and the J gene end by 7 bases; junction bases not matched to a gene: 7. From germline, CDR1 is MGHRA and CDR2 YSYEKL. The length of the CDR3 is 15 residues. The CDR3 sequence: CASSQGQGDRNEQFF. As DNA, the CDR3 is TGCGCCAGCAGCCAAGGACAGGGCGATAGGAATGAGCAGTTCTTC.

V gene TRBV4-2 combines with J gene TRBJ1-1; 11 bases align to TRBD1. The ends lost 2 bases at V and 3 bases at J; junction bases unmatched: 5. The germline V gene has CDR1 LGHNA and CDR2 YNFKEQ. The CDR3 runs 16 residues. The CDR3 DNA reads TGTGCCAGCAGCCAAAGGACAGGGGGCTCGGACACTGAAGCTTTCTTT. Protein product: CASSQRTGGSDTEAFF.

This rearrangement joins TRBV4-3 to TRBJ2-7; D not certain. The V gene's germline CDR1 is LGHNA and CDR2 YSLEER. Trimming stripped 0 bases from V and 0 bases from J, with 3 bases between. This CDR3 has 13 amino acids. CDR3 nucleotides: TGCGCCAGCAGCCAAGATCTCTCCTACGAGCAGTACTTC. The encoded protein is CASSQDLSYEQYF.

J is TRBJ1-5 and V is TRBV7-2; a weak D match, TRBD1 (5 bases). Germline V lookup: CDR1 SGHTA, CDR2 FQGNSA. CDR3 length equals 15 residues. V lost 4 bases, J lost 7 bases, and 17 bases lay in between. The chain's CDR3 is CASSSNRGEGQPQHF. As DNA, the CDR3 is TGTGCCAGCAGCTCCAACCGGGGGGAGGGACAGCCCCAGCATTTT.

This chain links TRBV7-2 with TRBJ2-5; 11 bases fit TRBD2. V was pared by 3 bases and J by 5 bases, with 2 bases of the junction left unmatched. Germline assignment: CDR1 SGHTA and CDR2 FQGNSA. The CDR3 runs to 14 residues. The CDR3 region has the DNA TGTGCCAGCAGCTTTAGCGGGGGGGCGGAGACCCAGTACTTC. It codes for CASSFSGGAETQYF. Using reference TRBV7-2 and TRBJ2-5 for the parts outside the CDR3, the full variable domain is GAGVSQSPSNKVTEKGKDVELRCDPISGHTALYWYRQSLGQGLEFLIYFQGNSAPDKSGLPSDRFSAERTGGSVSTLTIQRTQQEDSAVYLCASSFSGGAETQYFGPGTRLLVL.

The chain links TRBV7-9 to TRBJ2-5; D not resolved. This CDR3 has 13 residues. Germline CDR1 is SEHNR and CDR2 is FQNEAQ (reference sequence). V was trimmed by 7 bases and J by 2 bases, leaving 11 bases between them. The CDR3 DNA reads as TGTGCCAGCACCCTAGACTTACAAGAGACCCAGTACTTC. It encodes CASTLDLQETQYF.

Concerning this clone itself: At one boundary the junction diverges from the germline segment, which might be a read error. The gene calls are TRBV5-1 and TRBJ1-5; 11 nucleotides line up with TRBD1. CDR1 SGHRS and CDR2 YFSETQ come from the germline V gene. CDR3 length: 15 amino acids. CDR3 residues: CASSPDRGRNQPQHF. In nucleotides, the CDR3 is TGTGCCAGCAGCCCGGACAGGGGGCGGAATCAGCCCCAGCATTTT.

Comment on this clone: The junction does not match germline at one end; this may be a read error. This sequence joins TRBV5-1 and TRBJ1-1; 7 bases fit TRBD1. Germline V gene data show CDR1 as SGHRS and CDR2 as YFSETQ. The CDR3 has 16 residues. Here the CDR3 reads CASSLAVTGMNTEAFF. In nucleotides, the CDR3 is TGTGCCAGCAGCTTGGCGGTGACAGGGATGAACACTGAAGCTTTCTTT.

The chain recombines TRBV5-1 with TRBJ1-6, with TRBD1 matching 7 bases. Germline V gives CDR1 SGHRS, CDR2 YFSETQ. V trimming: 4 bases; J trimming: 7 bases; junction bases outside the gene matches: 8. The CDR3 is made up of 15 amino acids. The CDR3 coding sequence is TGCGCCAGCAGCCGGGGACAGTCGACAAATTCACCCCTCCACTTT. It yields the protein CASSRGQSTNSPLHF. Supplemented by reference TRBV5-1 and TRBJ1-6, the full variable domain reads KAGVTQTPRYLIKTRGQQVTLSCSPISGHRSVSWYQQTPGQGLQFLFEYFSETQRNKGNFPGRFSGRQFSNSRSEMNVSTLELGDSALYLCASSRGQSTNSPLHFGNGTRLTVT.

The chain is built from TRBV6-5 and TRBJ1-1; weak D call: TRBD1 (5 bases). Germline-derived CDR1 and CDR2 are MNHEY and SVGAGI. There are 11 residues in the CDR3. With 2 bases removed from V and 8 bases from J, the gap between germline ends came to 6 bases. Here the CDR3 reads CASSYRGEAFF. The DNA of the CDR3 is TGTGCCAGCAGTTACAGGGGAGAAGCTTTCTTT.

V is TRBV4-2 and J is TRBJ2-2; D is unresolved. Germline-derived CDR1 and CDR2 are LGHNA and YNFKEQ. The CDR3 runs to 16 residues. V was pared by 0 bases and J by 0 bases, with 8 bases between. CDR3 nucleotides: TGTGCCAGCAGCCAAGAGGGCCTCGCGAACACCGGGGAGCTGTTTTTT. It is translated as CASSQEGLANTGELFF.

J is TRBJ1-5 and V is TRBV5-1, with 8 positions matching TRBD1. This CDR3 is built from 14 residues. V shed 2 bases, J shed 10 bases, and the junction held 8 bases outside the gene matches. Germline V CDR1 and CDR2: SGHRS, YFSETQ. The CDR3 DNA follows: TGCGCCAGCAGCTTCGAGCAGGGGGCTGGCCCCCAGCATTTT. It is translated as CASSFEQGAGPQHF.

This clone was recorded once. This sequence joins TRBV11-2 and TRBJ1-2, with D uncertain. CDR3 length equals 13 residues. The ends were cut back, 2 bases at V and 1 base at J, with 5 bases in the middle. The germline V gene encodes CDR1 SGHAT and CDR2 FQNNGV. For the CDR3, the DNA is TGTGCCAGCAGCTTACGGGATAACTATGGCTACACCTTC. Translated, it gives CASSLRDNYGYTF.

This chain connects TRBV24-1 to TRBJ1-2; no clear D. The germline V and J ends were trimmed by 6 bases and 4 bases, with 11 bases remaining between them. Germline-derived CDR1 and CDR2 are KGHDR and SFDVKD. This CDR3 has 13 amino acids. CDR3 residues: CATSNVEGYGYTF. The CDR3 DNA sequence: TGTGCCACCAGTAATGTGGAGGGCTATGGCTACACCTTC.

V and J are TRBV7-8 and TRBJ1-1, with no clear D. The V gene lost 0 bases and the J gene lost 7 bases, with 12 bases spanning the gap. The CDR3 has 14 residues. The V gene's germline CDR1 is SGHVS and CDR2 FQNEAQ. The CDR3 loop reads CASSLAIAANEAFF. CDR3 bases: TGTGCCAGCAGCTTAGCGATCGCGGCTAATGAAGCTTTCTTT.

The V call is TRBV7-2, the J call TRBJ2-1; 9 positions match TRBD2. The CDR3 extends over 15 amino acids. V lost 2 bases to trimming and J lost 10 bases; unmatched junction nucleotides: 9. Germline CDR1 is SGHTA and CDR2 is FQGNSA. CDR3 protein: CASSLYGGGAGEQFF. For the CDR3, the DNA is TGTGCCAGCAGCTTATACGGCGGGGGGGCCGGCGAGCAGTTCTTC.

The rearrangement uses TRBV4-3 and TRBJ2-4; maybe TRBD1 (5 bases). From germline, CDR1 is LGHNA and CDR2 YSLEER. CDR3 length: 15 residues. Deletions cut 0 bases from V and 1 base from J, with 7 bases between. The CDR3 reads CASSQEGRAKNIQYF. CDR3 bases: TGCGCCAGCAGCCAAGAGGGGCGGGCCAAAAACATTCAGTACTTC.

This clone was seen more than once but under ten times. V gene TRBV28 combines with J gene TRBJ1-6, with 8 nucleotides matching TRBD1. The length of the CDR3 is 16 residues. V shed 5 bases and J 8 bases; nucleotides not matched to a gene: 11. From germline, CDR1 is MDHEN and CDR2 SYDVKM. CDR3 sequence: CASSAAGTGPHSPLHF. The CDR3 DNA reads as TGTGCCAGCAGTGCCGCCGGGACAGGCCCTCATTCACCCCTCCACTTT.

The count of this clone is one. This chain uses TRBV19 with TRBJ1-2; D gene uncertain. Deletions cut 4 bases from V and 6 bases from J, with 12 bases between. The CDR3 is 13 amino acids. Germline-derived CDR1 and CDR2 are LNHDA and SQIVND (reference sequence). CDR3 in DNA: TGTGCCAGTAGTAAACACAGTCGAGATGGCTACACCTTC. Amino acids: CASSKHSRDGYTF.

The V call is TRBV12-3 or TRBV12-4, the J call TRBJ2-3; possibly TRBD1 for D (6 bases). Trimming shortened V by 4 bases and J by 4 bases, and 9 bases separated the two germline ends. The CDR3 consists of 13 residues. The CDR3 here is CASSSRGPDTQYF. For the CDR3, the DNA is TGTGCCAGCAGTTCCAGGGGCCCAGATACGCAGTATTTT.

The V call is TRBV30, the J call TRBJ2-5; TRBD2 matches 12 bases. The CDR3 is 14 residues long. V gave up 3 bases and J gave up 6 bases; unmatched junction bases: 5. Per the germline V gene, CDR1 is GTSNPN and CDR2 is SVGIG (reference sequence). The CDR3 protein is CAWRTSGSFKTQYF. The CDR3 coding sequence is TGTGCCTGGAGGACTAGCGGGAGTTTTAAGACCCAGTACTTC.

V usage is TRBV4-1 and J usage is TRBJ1-6; D not resolved. Germline V lookup: CDR1 MGHRA, CDR2 YSYEKL. Trimming took 0 bases from V and 7 from J, leaving 10 bases between them. CDR3 length equals 15 residues. The CDR3 bases are TGCGCCAGCAGCCAAGATATAACATTGAATTCACCCCTCCACTTT. Amino acids: CASSQDITLNSPLHF.

The chain has TRBV18 and TRBJ1-2; 10 positions match TRBD1. Per germline, CDR1 KGHSH and CDR2 LQKENI. The CDR3 runs to 15 residues. V shed 3 bases, J shed 8 bases, and the junction held 9 bases outside the gene matches. The CDR3 nucleotides read TGTGCCAGCTCACCTGGGACAGGGGAATCGCGCGGCTACACCTTC. It yields the protein CASSPGTGESRGYTF.

This sequence joins TRBV19 and TRBJ2-1; D ambiguous. The CDR3 covers 13 residues. The germline CDR1 and CDR2 sequences are LNHDA and SQIVND (reference sequence). V was clipped by 6 bases and J by 0 bases, with 6 bases between them. CDR3 DNA: TGTGCCAGTAGCCTAAGCTCCTACAATGAGCAGTTCTTC. Its protein is CASSLSSYNEQFF.

The J gene is TRBJ1-4, the V gene TRBV7-9, with a weak D call TRBD1 (5 bases). Germline V gene data show CDR1 as SEHNR and CDR2 as FQNEAQ (reference sequence). The V end was cut by 1 base, the J end by 1 base, with 10 bases between. The CDR3 length is 16 residues. CDR3 amino acids: CASSLGQLKTNEKLFF. The CDR3 DNA sequence: TGTGCCAGCAGCTTAGGACAGCTCAAAACTAATGAAAAACTGTTTTTT.